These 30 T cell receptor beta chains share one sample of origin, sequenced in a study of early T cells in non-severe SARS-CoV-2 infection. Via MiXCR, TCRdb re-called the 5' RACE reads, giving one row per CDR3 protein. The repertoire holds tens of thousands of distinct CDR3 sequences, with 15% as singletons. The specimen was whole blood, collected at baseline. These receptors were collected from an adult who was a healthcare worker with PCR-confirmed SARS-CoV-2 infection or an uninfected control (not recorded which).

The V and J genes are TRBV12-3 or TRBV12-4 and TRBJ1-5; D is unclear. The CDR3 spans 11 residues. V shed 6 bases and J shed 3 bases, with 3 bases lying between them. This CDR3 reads CASSLNQPQHF. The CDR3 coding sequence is TGTGCCAGCAGCCTCAATCAGCCCCAGCATTTT.

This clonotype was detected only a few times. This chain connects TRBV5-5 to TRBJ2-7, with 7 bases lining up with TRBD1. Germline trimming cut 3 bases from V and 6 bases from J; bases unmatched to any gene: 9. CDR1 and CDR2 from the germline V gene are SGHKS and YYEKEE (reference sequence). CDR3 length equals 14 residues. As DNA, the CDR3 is TGTGCCAGCAGCTCGGGACAGCTATTAGGCGAGCAGTACTTC. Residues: CASSSGQLLGEQYF.

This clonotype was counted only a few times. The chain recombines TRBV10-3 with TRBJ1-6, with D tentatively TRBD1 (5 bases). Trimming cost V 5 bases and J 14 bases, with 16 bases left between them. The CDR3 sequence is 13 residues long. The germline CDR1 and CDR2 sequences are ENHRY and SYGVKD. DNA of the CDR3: TGTGCCATCAGTAAAGAGGGGATTTCGGCCCTCCACTTT. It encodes CAISKEGISALHF.

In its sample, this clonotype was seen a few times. CDR3 sequence (DNA): TGTGCCAGCAGTTACTCGGACAGCACAGATACGCAGTATTTT. This codes for CASSYSDSTDTQYF. This sequence joins TRBV6-6 and TRBJ2-3; D unresolved. CDR3 size: 14 residues. The V gene's germline CDR1 is MNHNY and CDR2 SVGAGI (reference sequence). The ends were cut back, 0 bases at V and 0 bases at J, with 4 bases in the middle.

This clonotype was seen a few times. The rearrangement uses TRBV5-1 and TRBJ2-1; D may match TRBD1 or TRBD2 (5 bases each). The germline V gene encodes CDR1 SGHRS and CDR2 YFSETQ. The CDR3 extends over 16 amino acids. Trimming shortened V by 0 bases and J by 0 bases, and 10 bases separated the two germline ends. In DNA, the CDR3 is TGCGCCAGCAGCTTGGAGGGGACGAGCTCCTACAATGAGCAGTTCTTC. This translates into CASSLEGTSSYNEQFF.

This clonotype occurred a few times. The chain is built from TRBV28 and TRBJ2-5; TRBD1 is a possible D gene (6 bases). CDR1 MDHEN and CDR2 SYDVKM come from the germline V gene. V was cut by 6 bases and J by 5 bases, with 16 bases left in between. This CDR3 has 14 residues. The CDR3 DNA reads TGTGCCAGCAGCCGTTCGTCAGGGGAGGAGACCCAGTACTTC. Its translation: CASSRSSGEETQYF. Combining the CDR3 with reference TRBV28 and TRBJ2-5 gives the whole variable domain DVKVTQSSRYLVKRTGEKVFLECVQDMDHENMFWYRQDPGLGLRLIYFSYDVKMKEKGDIPEGYSVSREKKERFSLILESASTNQTSMYLCASSRSSGEETQYFGPGTRLLVL.

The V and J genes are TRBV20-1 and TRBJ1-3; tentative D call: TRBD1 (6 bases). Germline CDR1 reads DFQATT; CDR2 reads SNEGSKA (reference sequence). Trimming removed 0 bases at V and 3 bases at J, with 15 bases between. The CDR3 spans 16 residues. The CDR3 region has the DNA TGCAGTGCTAGAGATCTGCAGGGGTTAGTTGGAAACACCATATATTTT. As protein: CSARDLQGLVGNTIYF.

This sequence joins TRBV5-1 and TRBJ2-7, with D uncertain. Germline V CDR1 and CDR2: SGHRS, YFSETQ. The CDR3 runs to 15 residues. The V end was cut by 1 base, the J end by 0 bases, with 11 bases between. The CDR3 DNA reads TGCGCCAGCAGCTTGATAATGCAGAGCTCCTACGAGCAGTACTTC. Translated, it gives CASSLIMQSSYEQYF.

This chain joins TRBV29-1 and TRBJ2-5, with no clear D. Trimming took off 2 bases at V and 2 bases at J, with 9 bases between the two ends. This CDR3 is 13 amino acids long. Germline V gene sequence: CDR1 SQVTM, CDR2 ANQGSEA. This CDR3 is CSVERGQQETQYF. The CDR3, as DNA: TGCAGCGTTGAAAGAGGTCAGCAAGAGACCCAGTACTTC.

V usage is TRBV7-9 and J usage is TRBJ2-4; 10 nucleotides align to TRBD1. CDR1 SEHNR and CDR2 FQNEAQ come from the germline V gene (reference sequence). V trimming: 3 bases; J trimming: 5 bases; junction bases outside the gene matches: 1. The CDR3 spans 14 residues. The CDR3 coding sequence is TGTGCCAGCAGCTTGGACAGGGGGGAAAACATTCAGTACTTC. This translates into CASSLDRGENIQYF.

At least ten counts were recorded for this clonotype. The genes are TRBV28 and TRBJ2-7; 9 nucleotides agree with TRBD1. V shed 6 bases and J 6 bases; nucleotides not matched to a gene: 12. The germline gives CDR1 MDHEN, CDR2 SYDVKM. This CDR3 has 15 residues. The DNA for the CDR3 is TGTGCCAGCAGCCTACCGGGACAGGGTTTTAGCGAGCAGTACTTC. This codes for CASSLPGQGFSEQYF.

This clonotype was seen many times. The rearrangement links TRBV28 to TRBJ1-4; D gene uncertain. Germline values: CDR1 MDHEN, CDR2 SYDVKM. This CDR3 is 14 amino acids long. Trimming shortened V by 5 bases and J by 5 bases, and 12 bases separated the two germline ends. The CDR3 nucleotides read TGTGCCAGCAGTAACTCGGACCTAAATGAAAAACTGTTTTTT. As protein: CASSNSDLNEKLFF.

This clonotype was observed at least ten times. CDR3 protein: CASSPETGSYEQYF. The CDR3 DNA follows: TGTGCCAGCAGCCCGGAGACAGGATCCTACGAGCAGTACTTC. J is TRBJ2-7 and V is TRBV7-6; weak D call: TRBD1 (6 bases). Trimming shortened V by 5 bases and J by 1 base, and 12 bases separated the two germline ends. CDR3 length: 14 residues. Per germline, CDR1 SGHVS and CDR2 FNYEAQ.

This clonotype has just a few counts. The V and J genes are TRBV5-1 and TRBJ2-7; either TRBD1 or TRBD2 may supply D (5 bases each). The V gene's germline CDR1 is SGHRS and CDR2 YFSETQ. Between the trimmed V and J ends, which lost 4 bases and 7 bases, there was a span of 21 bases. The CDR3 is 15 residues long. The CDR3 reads CASSRWGGSGGEQYF. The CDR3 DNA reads TGCGCCAGCAGCCGCTGGGGCGGCAGCGGAGGTGAGCAGTACTTC.

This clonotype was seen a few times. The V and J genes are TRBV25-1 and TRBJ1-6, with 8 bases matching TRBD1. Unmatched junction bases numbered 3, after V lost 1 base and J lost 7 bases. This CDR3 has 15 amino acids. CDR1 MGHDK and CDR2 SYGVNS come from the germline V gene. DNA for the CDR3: TGTGCCAGCAGTGAATTTACAGGGGGGAATTCACCCCTCCACTTT. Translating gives CASSEFTGGNSPLHF.

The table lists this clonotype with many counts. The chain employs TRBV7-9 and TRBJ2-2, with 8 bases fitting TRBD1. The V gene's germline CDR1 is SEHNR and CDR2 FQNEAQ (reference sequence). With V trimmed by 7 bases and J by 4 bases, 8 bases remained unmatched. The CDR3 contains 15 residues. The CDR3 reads CASIKTGDITGELFF. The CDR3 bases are TGTGCCAGCATCAAGACAGGGGATATCACCGGGGAGCTGTTTTTT.

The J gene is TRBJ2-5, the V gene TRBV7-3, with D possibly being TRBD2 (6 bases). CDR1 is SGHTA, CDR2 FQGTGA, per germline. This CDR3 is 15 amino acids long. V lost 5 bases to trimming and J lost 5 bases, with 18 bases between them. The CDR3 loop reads CASSDAGGPQETQYF. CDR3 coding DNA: TGTGCCAGCAGCGACGCAGGAGGGCCACAGGAGACCCAGTACTTC.

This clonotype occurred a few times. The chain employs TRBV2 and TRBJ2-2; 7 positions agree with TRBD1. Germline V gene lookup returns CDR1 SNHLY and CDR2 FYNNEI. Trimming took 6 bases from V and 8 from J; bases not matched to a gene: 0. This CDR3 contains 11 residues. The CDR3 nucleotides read TGTGCCAGCAGGGGACAGGGGGAGCTGTTTTTT. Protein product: CASRGQGELFF.

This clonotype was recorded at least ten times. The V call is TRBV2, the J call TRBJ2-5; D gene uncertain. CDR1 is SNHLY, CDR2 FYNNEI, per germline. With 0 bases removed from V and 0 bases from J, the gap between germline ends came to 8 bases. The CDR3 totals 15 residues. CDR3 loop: CASSEALGYQETQYF. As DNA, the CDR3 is TGTGCCAGCAGTGAAGCGCTCGGGTACCAAGAGACCCAGTACTTC.

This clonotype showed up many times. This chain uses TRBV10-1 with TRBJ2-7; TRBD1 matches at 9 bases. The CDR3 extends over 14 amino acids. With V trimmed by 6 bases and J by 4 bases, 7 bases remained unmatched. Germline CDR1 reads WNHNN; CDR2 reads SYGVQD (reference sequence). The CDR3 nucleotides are TGCGCCAGCAGCCCCGGGACAGGGCAATACGAGCAGTACTTC. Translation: CASSPGTGQYEQYF.

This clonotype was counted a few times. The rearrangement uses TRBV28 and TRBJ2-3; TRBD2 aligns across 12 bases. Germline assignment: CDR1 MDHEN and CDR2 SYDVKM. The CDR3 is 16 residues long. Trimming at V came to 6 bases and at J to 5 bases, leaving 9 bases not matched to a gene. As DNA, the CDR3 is TGTGCCAGCAGGTGGACTAGCGGGGAATCCGGAGATACGCAGTATTTT. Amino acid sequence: CASRWTSGESGDTQYF. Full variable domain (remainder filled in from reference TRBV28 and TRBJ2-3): DVKVTQSSRYLVKRTGEKVFLECVQDMDHENMFWYRQDPGLGLRLIYFSYDVKMKEKGDIPEGYSVSREKKERFSLILESASTNQTSMYLCASRWTSGESGDTQYFGPGTRLTVL.

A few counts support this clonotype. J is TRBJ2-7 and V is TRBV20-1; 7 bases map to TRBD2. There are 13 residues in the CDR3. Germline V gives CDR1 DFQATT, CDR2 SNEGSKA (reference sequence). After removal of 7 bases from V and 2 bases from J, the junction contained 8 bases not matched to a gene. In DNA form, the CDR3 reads TGCAGTGTCCGTAGCGGGTACACCTACGAGCAGTACTTC. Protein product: CSVRSGYTYEQYF.

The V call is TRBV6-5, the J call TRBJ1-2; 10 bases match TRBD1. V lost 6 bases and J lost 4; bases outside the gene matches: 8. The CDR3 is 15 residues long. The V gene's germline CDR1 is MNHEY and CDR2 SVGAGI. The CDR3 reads CASSHRDRGVYGYTF. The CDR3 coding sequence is TGTGCCAGCAGCCATCGGGACAGGGGCGTCTATGGCTACACCTTC.

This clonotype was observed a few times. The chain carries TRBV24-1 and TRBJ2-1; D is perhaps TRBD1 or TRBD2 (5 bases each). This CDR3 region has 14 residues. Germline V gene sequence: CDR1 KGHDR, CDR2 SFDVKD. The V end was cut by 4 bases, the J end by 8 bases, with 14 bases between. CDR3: CATSDRDRRDEQFF. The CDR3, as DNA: TGTGCCACCAGTGACCGGGACCGCCGGGATGAGCAGTTCTTC.

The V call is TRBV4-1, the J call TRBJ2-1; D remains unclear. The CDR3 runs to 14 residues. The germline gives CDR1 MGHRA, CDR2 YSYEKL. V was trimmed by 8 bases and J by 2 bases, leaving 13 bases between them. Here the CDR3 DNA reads TGCGCCAGCTCCGGGTCGGGCACCTACAATGAGCAGTTCTTC. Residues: CASSGSGTYNEQFF.

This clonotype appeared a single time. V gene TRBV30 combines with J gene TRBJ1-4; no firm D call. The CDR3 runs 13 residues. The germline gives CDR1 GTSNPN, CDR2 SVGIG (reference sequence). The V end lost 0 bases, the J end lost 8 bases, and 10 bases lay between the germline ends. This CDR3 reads CAWSVRPGEKLFF. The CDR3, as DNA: TGTGCCTGGAGTGTACGTCCGGGAGAAAAACTGTTTTTT.

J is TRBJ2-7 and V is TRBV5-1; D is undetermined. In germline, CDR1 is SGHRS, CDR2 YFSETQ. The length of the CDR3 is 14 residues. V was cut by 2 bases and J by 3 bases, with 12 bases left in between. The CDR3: CASSFLQTNYEQYF. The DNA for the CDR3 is TGCGCCAGCAGCTTTCTACAGACCAACTACGAGCAGTACTTC.

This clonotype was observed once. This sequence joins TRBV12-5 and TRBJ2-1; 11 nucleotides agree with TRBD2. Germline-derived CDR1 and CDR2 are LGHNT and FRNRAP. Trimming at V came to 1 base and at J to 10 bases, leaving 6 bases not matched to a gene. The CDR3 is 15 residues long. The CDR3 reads CASGLAGTSGPEQFF. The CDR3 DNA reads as TGTGCTAGTGGTTTGGCCGGGACTAGCGGACCCGAGCAGTTCTTC.

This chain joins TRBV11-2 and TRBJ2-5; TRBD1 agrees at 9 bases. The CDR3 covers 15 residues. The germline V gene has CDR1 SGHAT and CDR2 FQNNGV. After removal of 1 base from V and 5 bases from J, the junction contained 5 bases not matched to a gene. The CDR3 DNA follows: TGTGCCAGCAGCTTAGGAGGGACAGGGAGTGAGACCCAGTACTTC. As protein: CASSLGGTGSETQYF.

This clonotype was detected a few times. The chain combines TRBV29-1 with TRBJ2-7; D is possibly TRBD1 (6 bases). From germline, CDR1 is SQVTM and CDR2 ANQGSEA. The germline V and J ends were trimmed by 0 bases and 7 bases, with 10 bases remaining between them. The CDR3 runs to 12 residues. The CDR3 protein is CSVEDQQGEQYF. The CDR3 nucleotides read TGCAGCGTTGAAGATCAACAGGGTGAGCAGTACTTC.